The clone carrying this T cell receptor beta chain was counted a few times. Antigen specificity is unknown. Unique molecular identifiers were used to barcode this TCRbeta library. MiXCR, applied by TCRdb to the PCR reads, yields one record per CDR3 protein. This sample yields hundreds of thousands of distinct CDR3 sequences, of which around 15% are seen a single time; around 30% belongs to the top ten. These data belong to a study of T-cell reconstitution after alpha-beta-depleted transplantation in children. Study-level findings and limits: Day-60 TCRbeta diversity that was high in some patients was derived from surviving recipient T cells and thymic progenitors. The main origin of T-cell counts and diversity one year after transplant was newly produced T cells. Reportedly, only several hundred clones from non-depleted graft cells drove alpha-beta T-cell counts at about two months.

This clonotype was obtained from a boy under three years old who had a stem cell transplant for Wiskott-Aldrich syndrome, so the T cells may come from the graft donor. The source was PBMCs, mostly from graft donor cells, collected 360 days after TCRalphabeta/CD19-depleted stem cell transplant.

CDR3 in amino acids: CAISVGTVADTQYF. The DNA of the CDR3 is TGTGCCATCAGTGTTGGGACAGTTGCAGATACGCAGTATTTT. The chain recombines TRBV10-3 with TRBJ2-3, with 7 bases that match TRBD1. V dropped 4 bases and J dropped 4; count of bases not matched to a gene: 5. CDR1 and CDR2 from the germline V gene are ENHRY and SYGVKD. This CDR3 is 14 amino acids long.